These 25 T cell receptor beta chains were all obtained from the same sample, sequenced in a study of metastatic and nonmetastatic thyroid tumors. No patient had received any treatment before thyroid surgery. TCRdb recomputed clones from the PCR reads via MiXCR. The sample shows 40,000 or so clones, about a sixth of them seen only once. The specimen sequenced was tumor tissue. These receptors all come from a female donor with papillary thyroid cancer or a benign thyroid nodule (not recorded which). Some clones in this sample may be carry-over from other donors' samples.

There are many counts of this clone. The chain joins TRBV20-1 to TRBJ2-7; D remains unclear. The germline V and J ends were trimmed by 0 bases and 2 bases, with 14 bases remaining between them. Germline V lookup: CDR1 DFQATT, CDR2 SNEGSKA (reference sequence). The CDR3 covers 15 residues. CDR3 bases: TGCAGTGCTAGAGATTGGCAGGCCCATCCCTACGAGCAGTACTTC. It is translated as CSARDWQAHPYEQYF.

This clone has ten or more counts. The V gene is TRBV12-3 or TRBV12-4, the J gene TRBJ2-5; no definite D call. V lost 11 bases and J lost 0, with 13 bases in between. The CDR3 loop spans 13 amino acids. As DNA, the CDR3 is TGTGCCGGCCGGAGATCAAACCAAGAGACCCAGTACTTC. It is translated as CAGRRSNQETQYF.

The gene calls are TRBV27 and TRBJ2-1; TRBD2 aligns across 7 bases. This CDR3 has 14 residues. J gave up 2 bases and V 5 bases, and 3 bases lay outside the gene matches. CDR1 MNHEY and CDR2 SMNVEV come from the germline V gene (reference sequence). Here the CDR3 DNA reads TGTGCCAGCAGTCGTGGGGGGGCCTACAATGAGCAGTTCTTC. Encoded protein: CASSRGGAYNEQFF.

Many counts were recorded for this clone. The chain uses TRBV28 and TRBJ1-4, with 10 bases identical to TRBD1. The CDR3 is 16 amino acids. V gave up 4 bases and J gave up 0 bases; unmatched junction bases: 2. Germline V gene lookup returns CDR1 MDHEN and CDR2 SYDVKM. Written as DNA, the CDR3 is TGTGCCAGCAGTTGGGACAGGGGTGCAACTAATGAAAAACTGTTTTTT. As protein: CASSWDRGATNEKLFF.

This clone was picked up many times. V and J are TRBV5-1 and TRBJ2-5, with D possibly TRBD1 on 5 matching bases. Germline lookup yields CDR1 SGHRS and CDR2 YFSETQ. The CDR3 runs to 13 residues. V dropped 5 bases and J dropped 3 bases, with 11 bases sitting between them. The CDR3 DNA sequence: TGCGCCAGCAGATTAGCAGGGAAAGAGACCCAGTACTTC. Translating it yields CASRLAGKETQYF.

Of note for this clone: Given a much more abundant clone one base away, this may be a read error. The V and J genes are TRBV24-1 and TRBJ2-2; TRBD1 agrees at 8 bases. The CDR3 has 15 residues. In germline, CDR1 is KGHDR, CDR2 SFDVKD. Trimming at V came to 6 bases and at J to 7 bases, leaving 9 bases not matched to a gene. CDR3 bases: TGTGCCACCAGTTCCGCAGGGGGCTTGGACGGGGAGCTGTTTTTT. Translated, it gives CATSSAGGLDGELFF.

The chain couples TRBV19 to TRBJ2-7, with 9 positions matching TRBD1. V shed 4 bases and J 3 bases; nucleotides not matched to a gene: 1. This CDR3 has 13 amino acids. CDR1 and CDR2 (germline): LNHDA, SQIVND (reference sequence). The CDR3 region has the DNA TGTGCCAGTAGTAGGGGACAGGGCTACGAGCAGTACTTC. The encoded protein is CASSRGQGYEQYF.

This clone appeared a few times. A much larger clone differs from this one at a single base, so this may be a read error. This sample includes further DNA sequences coding for the same CDR3. The genes are TRBV7-2 and TRBJ1-2; D unresolved. This CDR3 has 14 residues. The germline CDR1 and CDR2 sequences are SGHTA and FQGNSA. CDR3 DNA sequence: TGTGCCAGCAGCCCATCTCTGGGAAGGGCTGGCTACACATTC. Translated: CASSPSLGRAGYTF.

In its sample, this clone was seen many times. The chain carries TRBV5-5 and TRBJ2-7, with 16 bases identical to TRBD2. CDR3 length equals 19 residues. Germline lookup yields CDR1 SGHKS and CDR2 YYEKEE (reference sequence). J was trimmed by 4 bases and V by 1 base; bases with no gene match: 11. CDR3 coding DNA: TGTGCCAGCAGCTTGCGATTGGGACTAGCGGGAGGGCTCGGGTACGAGCAGTACTTC. It translates to CASSLRLGLAGGLGYEQYF.

The rearrangement joins TRBV28 to TRBJ2-7, with D tentatively TRBD1 or TRBD2 (5 bases each). The germline V and J ends were trimmed by 8 bases and 7 bases, with 24 bases remaining between them. CDR1 MDHEN and CDR2 SYDVKM come from the germline V gene. The CDR3 has 15 amino acids. The CDR3 loop reads CASGTTGAGWGEQYF. The CDR3 DNA reads as TGTGCCAGCGGCACCACAGGCGCAGGGTGGGGGGAGCAGTACTTC.

This clone was observed at least ten times. The chain combines TRBV5-4 with TRBJ2-5; D might be TRBD1 (5 bases). This CDR3 spans 13 amino acids. Germline V lookup: CDR1 SGHNT, CDR2 YYREEE (reference sequence). V shed 1 base and J shed 3 bases, with 7 bases lying between them. The CDR3 bases are TGTGCCAGCAGCTTGCGCAGGGAAGAGACCCAGTACTTC. It encodes CASSLRREETQYF.

This clone was detected ten times or more. This chain connects TRBV9 to TRBJ2-3; D call uncertain. This CDR3 has 15 amino acids. V lost 5 bases and J lost 2, with 15 bases in between. The V gene's germline CDR1 is SGDLS and CDR2 YYNGEE. For the CDR3, the DNA is TGTGCCAGCAGTAGAGACAATATTTACACAGATACGCAGTATTTT. Protein: CASSRDNIYTDTQYF. Supplemented by reference TRBV9 and TRBJ2-3, the full variable domain reads DSGVTQTPKHLITATGQRVTLRCSPRSGDLSVYWYQQSLDQGLQFLIQYYNGEERAKGNILERFSAQQFPDLHSELNLSSLELGDSALYFCASSRDNIYTDTQYFGPGTRLTVL.

Ten or more counts support this clone. This chain joins TRBV20-1 and TRBJ2-3; 10 bases are a match to TRBD2. Germline CDR1 reads DFQATT; CDR2 reads SNEGSKA (reference sequence). With 2 bases clipped from V and 6 bases from J, the junction kept 8 bases outside the gene matches. This CDR3 contains 15 residues. CDR3 residues: CSARQPSGSLDTQYF. The CDR3 DNA is TGCAGTGCTAGACAGCCTAGCGGGAGCCTCGATACGCAGTATTTT.

The chain employs TRBV7-6 and TRBJ2-2; D not resolved. CDR1 SGHVS and CDR2 FNYEAQ come from the germline V gene. There are 16 residues in the CDR3. The V end was cut by 6 bases, the J end by 8 bases, with 22 bases between. This chain's CDR3 is CASRLSVANGVGELFF. DNA for the CDR3: TGTGCCAGCAGATTGTCGGTGGCCAACGGTGTGGGGGAGCTGTTTTTT.

Many counts were recorded for this clone. The chain carries TRBV10-3 and TRBJ2-1; 10 positions agree with TRBD1. Germline CDR1 reads ENHRY; CDR2 reads SYGVKD. The CDR3 contains 14 residues. V was pared by 10 bases and J by 6 bases, with 9 bases of the junction left unmatched. The chain's CDR3 is CANSPGQGPNEQFF. The CDR3 nucleotides read TGTGCCAATTCCCCGGGACAGGGGCCCAATGAGCAGTTCTTC.

On this clone: A read error may explain this, as a much larger clone is one base away. Other DNA sequences of this sample code for an identical CDR3. The rearrangement links TRBV5-4 to TRBJ2-2; D is perhaps TRBD2 (5 bases). The CDR3 length is 15 residues. The germline gives CDR1 SGHNT, CDR2 YYREEE (reference sequence). The CDR3 reads CASSPGGLNTGELFF. The CDR3 DNA reads TGTGCCAGCAGCCCCGGAGGTTTAAACACCGGGGAGCTCTTTTTT. Combining the CDR3 with reference TRBV5-4 and TRBJ2-2 gives the whole variable domain ETGVTQSPTHLIKTRGQQVTLRCSSQSGHNTVSWYQQALGQGPQFIFQYYREEENGRGNFPPRFSGLQFPNYSSELNVNALELDDSALYLCASSPGGLNTGELFFGEGSRLTVL.

Comment on this clone: A read error may account for a junction end that differs from germline. The chain couples TRBV5-1 to TRBJ1-5; D gene ambiguous. This CDR3 comprises 15 residues. Germline V gives CDR1 SGHRS, CDR2 YFSETQ. The CDR3 sequence is CASSSEGGSNQPQHF. CDR3 in DNA: TGCGCCAGCAGCTCCGAGGGAGGGAGCAATCAGCCCCAACATTTT. Using reference TRBV5-1 and TRBJ1-5 for the parts outside the CDR3, the full variable domain is KAGVTQTPRYLIKTRGQQVTLSCSPISGHRSVSWYQQTPGQGLQFLFEYFSETQRNKGNFPGRFSGRQFSNSRSEMNVSTLELGDSALYLCASSSEGGSNQPQHFGDGTRLSIL.

This clone was counted at least ten times. The genes are TRBV5-4 and TRBJ1-2; TRBD1 is a possible D gene (5 bases). The CDR3 spans 17 residues. Germline V gene sequence: CDR1 SGHNT, CDR2 YYREEE (reference sequence). V lost 0 bases and J lost 7, with 22 bases in between. The CDR3 loop reads CASSLGQGSVIYSGYTF. CDR3 nucleotides: TGTGCCAGCAGCTTGGGGCAGGGTTCAGTTATATACTCTGGCTACACCTTC.

This clone was detected ten times or more. CDR3: CSAGGGPGLGVYEQYF. In DNA, the CDR3 is TGCAGTGCTGGGGGGGGGCCGGGACTAGGGGTCTACGAGCAGTACTTC. The rearrangement joins TRBV20-1 to TRBJ2-7; 8 bases agree with TRBD2. Trimming cost V 5 bases and J 3 bases; bases outside gene matches: 15. Germline CDR1 is DFQATT and CDR2 is SNEGSKA (reference sequence). The CDR3 is 16 amino acids.

This clone has at least ten counts. This chain uses TRBV20-1 with TRBJ1-2, with D possibly matching TRBD1 (6 bases). The V gene lost 6 bases and the J gene lost 4 bases, with 9 bases spanning the gap. The germline V gene encodes CDR1 DFQATT and CDR2 SNEGSKA (reference sequence). The CDR3 loop spans 11 amino acids. The CDR3 DNA reads as TGCAGTGCCTTGGACAGCTATGGCTACACCTTC. Protein sequence: CSALDSYGYTF.

Ten or more counts support this clone. V and J are TRBV6-1 and TRBJ1-5; 12 nucleotides align to TRBD1. CDR3 length: 15 residues. CDR1 and CDR2 (germline): MNHNS, SASEGT. V lost 4 bases, J lost 7 bases, and 5 bases stayed unmatched. The CDR3 sequence is CASSGGQGAWQPQHF. The CDR3 nucleotides are TGTGCCAGCAGTGGGGGACAGGGGGCCTGGCAGCCCCAGCATTTT.

This clone was counted many times. The chain joins TRBV19 to TRBJ1-4; tentatively, D is TRBD1 (6 bases). Germline V CDR1 and CDR2: LNHDA, SQIVND (reference sequence). V was cut by 5 bases and J by 14 bases, with 15 bases left in between. The CDR3 contains 12 residues. The CDR3 loop is CASSDTGFGLFF. The CDR3 coding sequence is TGTGCCAGTAGTGATACAGGGTTTGGTCTGTTTTTT.

This clone was seen a handful of times. This sequence may be a read error, since a much larger clone differs from it by one base. The chain has TRBV12-3 or TRBV12-4 and TRBJ1-2; maybe TRBD1 (6 bases). Trimming removed 6 bases from V and 4 bases from J, with 18 bases in between. The CDR3 extends over 15 amino acids. CDR3 in amino acids: CASRESGVSAYGYTF. The DNA for the CDR3 is TGTGCCAGCAGGGAGTCAGGGGTCTCTGCCTATGGCTACACCTTC.

The sample holds many counts of this clone. This clone may be a read error of a much larger clone one base away. V and J are TRBV28 and TRBJ2-7; D is possibly TRBD1 (5 bases). Germline V gives CDR1 MDHEN, CDR2 SYDVKM. V was trimmed by 6 bases and J by 6 bases, leaving 12 bases between them. The CDR3 is 12 residues long. CDR3 protein: CASSRPGSEQYF. CDR3 nucleotide sequence: TGTGCCAGCAGCCGACCAGGGTCCGAGCAGTACTTC. The full variable domain, with the rest looked up from reference TRBV28 and TRBJ2-7, is DVKVTQSSRYLVKRTGEKVFLECVQDMDHENMFWYRQDPGLGLRLIYFSYDVKMKEKGDIPEGYSVSREKKERFSLILESASTNQTSMYLCASSRPGSEQYFGPGTRLTVT.

The sample holds many counts of this clone. The same CDR3 arises from other DNA sequences in this sample as well. V is TRBV28 and J is TRBJ1-1, with TRBD1 matching 7 bases. Trimming took 2 bases from V and 5 from J; bases not matched to a gene: 5. This CDR3 comprises 14 residues. Germline V lookup: CDR1 MDHEN, CDR2 SYDVKM. The CDR3: CASSLLGGGTEAFF. In DNA, the CDR3 is TGTGCCAGCAGTTTACTAGGGGGCGGGACTGAAGCTTTCTTT.